Below, one TCR beta chain is given with its context. Nivolumab, ipilimumab, aspirin, low-dose cyclophosphamide and low-dose radiotherapy were given to donors. Those who qualified had advanced solid tumors (lacking tumor-infiltrating lymphocytes). The entry originates in a study of low-dose radiotherapy and immunotherapy resistance in tumors. Study details: Intravenous ipilimumab 1 mg/kg every six weeks was given with nivolumab 240 mg every two weeks.

Both TCRalpha and TCRbeta chains were reverse transcribed with V-gene-specific primers. The TCRs were subjected to amplification over around 18 PCR cycles employing a constant-region primer in conjunction with a V-primer adapter. MiXCR was run by TCRdb on the reads, yielding one entry per CDR3 protein. The table includes about 7,300 distinct CDR3 sequences, about 79% detected once. The CDR3 length is 19 residues. Germline CDR1 and CDR2: SNHLY and FYNNEI. V dropped 6 bases and J dropped 7; count of bases not matched to a gene: 18. The clonotype originates from a human donor with advanced metastatic prostate, ovarian, gallbladder or colorectal cancer (not recorded which). This table probably holds off-target reads from a library built for another chain. The chain combines TRBV2 with TRBJ2-7; TRBD2 agrees at 16 bases. The CDR3 region has the DNA TGTGCCAGCAGCAAGACGGGGACTAGCGGGGGGGACCTACGTGTAGAGCAGTACTTC. It codes for CASSKTGTSGGDLRVEQYF.